This T cell receptor (beta chain) was sequenced during a study of blood T cells in healthy people across ages. V lost 6 bases and J 0 bases, leaving 15 bases between the germline ends. The CDR3 has 15 amino acids. Germline CDR1 is MNHNS and CDR2 is SASEGT. Combining a sample-barcoded 5' primer with a J-beta primer mix, a second PCR ran for roughly 7 to 12 cycles. TCRdb re-called the 5' RACE reads through MiXCR, storing one row per CDR3 protein. Of roughly 1,800,000 distinct CDR3 sequences listed, 49% were seen once; the top ten hold 2.1%. The receptor comes from a woman between 40 and 50 years old in good health. The V and J genes are TRBV6-1 and TRBJ2-7, with TRBD1 as a possible D gene (5 bases). Sequencing used blood. CDR3 in amino acids: CASRARAASSYEQYF. The CDR3 bases are TGTGCCAGCAGAGCCAGGGCAGCTAGCTCCTACGAGCAGTACTTC.